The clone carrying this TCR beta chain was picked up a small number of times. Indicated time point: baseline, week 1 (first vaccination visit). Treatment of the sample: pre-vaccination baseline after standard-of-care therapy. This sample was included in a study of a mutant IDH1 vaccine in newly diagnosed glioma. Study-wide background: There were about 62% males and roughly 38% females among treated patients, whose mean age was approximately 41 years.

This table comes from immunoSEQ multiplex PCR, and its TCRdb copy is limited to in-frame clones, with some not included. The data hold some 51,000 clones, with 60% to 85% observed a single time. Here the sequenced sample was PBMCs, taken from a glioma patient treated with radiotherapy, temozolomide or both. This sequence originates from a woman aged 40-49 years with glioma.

CDR3 sequence (DNA): TGTGCCAGTCGGGACAGGGTTAATGAAGCTTTCTTT. This translates into CASRDRVNEAFF. The chain carries TRBV25-1 and TRBJ1-1, with 9 nucleotides matching TRBD1. The germline V gene encodes CDR1 MGHDK and CDR2 SYGVNS. The CDR3 loop spans 12 amino acids. V was clipped by 9 bases and J by 7 bases; unmatched bases: 6.